The 6 T cell receptor beta chains given below trace back to one sample, sequenced in a study of beta chain features in type 1 diabetes. Expressed TCRB transcripts were sequenced, since all the RNA that had been isolated was reverse transcribed. The data were produced by immunoSEQ multiplex PCR, yet TCRdb's version contains in-frame clones alone and is incomplete. The table records fewer than 550,000 clones, over 9.5% of them present only once. Sequencing was carried out using naive CD4+ T cells from blood. The receptor set was obtained from a woman under 30 in good health.

This clone was counted only a few times. The chain is built from TRBV28 and TRBJ1-2; 7 positions match TRBD1. Trimming took 6 bases from V and 5 from J; bases not matched to a gene: 3. The germline V gene encodes CDR1 MDHEN and CDR2 SYDVKM. The CDR3 has 12 residues. CDR3 loop: CASSRRGYGYTF. CDR3 DNA sequence: TGTGCCAGCAGCCGCAGGGGGTATGGCTACACCTTC.

This clone was recorded a few times. The J gene is TRBJ1-4, the V gene TRBV6-5, with a weak D call TRBD1 (5 bases). V gave up 6 bases and J gave up 4 bases, with 12 bases separating them. The CDR3 sequence is 14 residues long. Germline assignment: CDR1 MNHEY and CDR2 SVGAGI. CDR3 DNA sequence: TGTGCCAGCAGATTGGGACGGAATAATGAAAAACTGTTTTTT. Protein sequence: CASRLGRNNEKLFF.

This clone was picked up a small number of times. This chain joins TRBV5-1 and TRBJ2-7; D might be TRBD1 or TRBD2, each matching 5 bases. From germline, CDR1 is SGHRS and CDR2 YFSETQ. Between the trimmed V and J ends, which lost 4 bases and 3 bases, there was a span of 14 bases. CDR3 size: 14 residues. Here the CDR3 DNA reads TGCGCCAGCAGCAGGGAGAGGGGCCTCTACGAGCAGTACTTC. It is translated as CASSRERGLYEQYF.

This sequence joins TRBV13 and TRBJ1-6; possibly TRBD1 for D (5 bases). The CDR3 has 14 amino acids. In germline, CDR1 is PRHDT, CDR2 FYEKMQ (reference sequence). The germline V and J ends were trimmed by 6 bases and 6 bases, with 12 bases remaining between them. This chain's CDR3 is CASRGRDSNSPLHF. The CDR3 DNA follows: TGTGCCAGCAGGGGCCGAGACAGTAATTCACCCCTCCACTTT.

This chain connects TRBV30 to TRBJ2-7; D gene uncertain. With 4 bases removed from V and 3 bases from J, the gap between germline ends came to 10 bases. This CDR3 region has 12 residues. Germline V gene lookup returns CDR1 GTSNPN and CDR2 SVGIG (reference sequence). The CDR3 DNA reads as TGTGCCTGGAATTTGGGTAGCTACGAGCAGTACTTC. Translating it yields CAWNLGSYEQYF. Based on the CDR3 plus reference TRBV30 and TRBJ2-7, the full variable domain is SQTIHQWPATLVQPVGSPLSLECTVEGTSNPNLYWYRQAAGRGLQLLFYSVGIGQISSEVPQNLSASRPQDRQFILSSKKLLLSDSGFYLCAWNLGSYEQYFGPGTRLTVT.

This clone was detected a few times. At one end the junction does not follow the germline gene, possibly because of a read error. V and J are TRBV9 and TRBJ2-1; the D gene is possibly TRBD2 (6 bases). Looked up from germline, CDR1 is SGDLS and CDR2 is YYNGEE. This CDR3 comprises 14 residues. The chain's CDR3 is CASNVGGTYNEQFF. The CDR3, as DNA: TGTGCCAGCAACGTAGGAGGGACCTACAATGAGCAGTTCTTC.